This T cell receptor (beta chain) was sequenced for a study of blood T cell repertoires in COVID-19. Study context: From the United States, Italy and Spain came samples of acute and convalescent COVID-19.

CDR1 is MNHNY, CDR2 SVGAGI, per germline (reference sequence). The CDR3 is 13 amino acids. The V gene lost 8 bases and the J gene lost 8 bases, with 15 bases spanning the gap. As handled by the study authors: Using reference gene primer amplification, nucleated cell counts were estimated. Assay: immunoSEQ multiplex PCR; the TCRdb copy retains only in-frame clones and omits some. V, J and clone size derive from that table, while D and trimming were established from the DNA sequence. The repertoire holds under 300,000 clones, with roughly 89% as singletons. This chain connects TRBV6-6 to TRBJ1-4; D unclear. The receptor was isolated from a man aged 25 to 45 who had recovered from COVID-19. The sequencing input was peripheral blood. DNA of the CDR3: TGTGCCAGCCTTTTCGGGATTCAGGAAAAACTGTTTTTT. As protein: CASLFGIQEKLFF.